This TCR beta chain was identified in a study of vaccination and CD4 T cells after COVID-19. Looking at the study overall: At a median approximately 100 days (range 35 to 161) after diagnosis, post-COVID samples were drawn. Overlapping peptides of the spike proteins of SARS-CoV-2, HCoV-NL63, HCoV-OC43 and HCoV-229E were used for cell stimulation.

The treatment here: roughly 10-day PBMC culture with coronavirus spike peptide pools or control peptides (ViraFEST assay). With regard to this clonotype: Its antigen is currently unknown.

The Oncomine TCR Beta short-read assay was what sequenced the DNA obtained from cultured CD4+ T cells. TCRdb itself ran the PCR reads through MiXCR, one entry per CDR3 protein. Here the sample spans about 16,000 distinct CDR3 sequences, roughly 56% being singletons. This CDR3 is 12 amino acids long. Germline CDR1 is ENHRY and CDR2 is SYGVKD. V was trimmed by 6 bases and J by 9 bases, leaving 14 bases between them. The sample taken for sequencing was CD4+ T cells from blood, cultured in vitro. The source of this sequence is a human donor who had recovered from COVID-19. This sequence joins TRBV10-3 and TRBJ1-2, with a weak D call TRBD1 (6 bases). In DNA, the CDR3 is TGTGCCATCAGCGAACCGACAGGCCGCTACACCTTC. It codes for CAISEPTGRYTF.